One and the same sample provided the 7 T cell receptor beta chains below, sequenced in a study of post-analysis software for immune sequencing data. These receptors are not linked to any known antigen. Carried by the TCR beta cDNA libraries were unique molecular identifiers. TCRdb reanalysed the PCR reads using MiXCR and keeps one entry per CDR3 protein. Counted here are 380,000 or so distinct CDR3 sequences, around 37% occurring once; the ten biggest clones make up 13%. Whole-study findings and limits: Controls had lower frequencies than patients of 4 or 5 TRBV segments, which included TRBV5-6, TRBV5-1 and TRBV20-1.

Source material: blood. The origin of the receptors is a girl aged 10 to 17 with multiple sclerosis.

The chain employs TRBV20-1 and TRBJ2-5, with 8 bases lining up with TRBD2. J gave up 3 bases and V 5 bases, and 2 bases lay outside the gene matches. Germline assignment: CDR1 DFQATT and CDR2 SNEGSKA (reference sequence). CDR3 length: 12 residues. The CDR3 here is CSAGAGEETQYF. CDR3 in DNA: TGCAGTGCTGGAGCGGGGGAAGAGACCCAGTACTTC.

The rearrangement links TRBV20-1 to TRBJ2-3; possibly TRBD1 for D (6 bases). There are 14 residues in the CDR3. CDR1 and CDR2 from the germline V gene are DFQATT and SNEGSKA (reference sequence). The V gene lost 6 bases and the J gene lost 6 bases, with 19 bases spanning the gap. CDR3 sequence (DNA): TGCAGTGCCCGAGGGGGAAGGTGGGAGGATACGCAGTATTTT. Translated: CSARGGRWEDTQYF.

The CDR3 DNA reads TGTGCCAGCAGATCCCCCCTTCCCTCTTCGGGGGAGCAGTACTTC. It encodes CASRSPLPSSGEQYF. V is TRBV6-5 and J is TRBJ2-7, with a tentative D call TRBD2 (5 bases). The CDR3 is 15 residues long. CDR1 is MNHEY and CDR2 is SVGAGI in the germline V gene. V was pared by 6 bases and J by 7 bases, with 22 bases between.

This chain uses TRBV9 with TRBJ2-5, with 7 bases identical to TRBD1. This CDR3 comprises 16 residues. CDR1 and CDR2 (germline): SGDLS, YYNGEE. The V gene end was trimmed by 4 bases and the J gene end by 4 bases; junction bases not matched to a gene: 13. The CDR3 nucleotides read TGTGCCAGCAGCCCCCGAGGGGGCGGACGGGGAGAGACCCAGTACTTC. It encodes CASSPRGGGRGETQYF.

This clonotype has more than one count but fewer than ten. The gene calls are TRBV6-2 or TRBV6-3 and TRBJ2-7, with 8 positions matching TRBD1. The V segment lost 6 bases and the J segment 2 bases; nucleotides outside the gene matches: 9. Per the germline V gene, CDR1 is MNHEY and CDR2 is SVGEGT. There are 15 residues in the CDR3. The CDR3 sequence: CASSADRGPTYEQYF. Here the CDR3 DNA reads TGTGCCAGCAGCGCCGACAGGGGACCAACCTACGAGCAGTACTTC.

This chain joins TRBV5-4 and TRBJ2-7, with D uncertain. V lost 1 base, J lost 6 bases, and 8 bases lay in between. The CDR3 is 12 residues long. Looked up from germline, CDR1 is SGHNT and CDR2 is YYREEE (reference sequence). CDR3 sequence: CASSLYGFEQYF. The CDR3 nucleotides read TGTGCCAGCAGCTTGTATGGGTTCGAGCAGTACTTC.

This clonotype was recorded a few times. The CDR3 sequence is CASSPRDPLRDQYF. In nucleotides, the CDR3 is TGTGCCAGCAGCCCGAGGGACCCCTTGCGCGACCAGTACTTC. This sequence joins TRBV27 and TRBJ2-5; D is perhaps TRBD1 or TRBD2 (5 bases each). The V end was cut by 6 bases, the J end by 10 bases, with 21 bases between. The CDR3 is 14 residues long. Germline assignment: CDR1 MNHEY and CDR2 SMNVEV (reference sequence).